Following are 22 T cell receptor beta chains from one sample sequenced in a study of T cells in Graves' hyperthyroidism and ophthalmopathy (dated by TCRdb to between 2017 and 2020). The library was obtained by multiplex PCR. Sequencing used an Illumina HiSeq 2000. Amplification of TCR beta CDR3 regions was carried out from RNA transcripts. The first round of RT-PCR for the TCR CDR3 was performed with the HTBI primer set and the Qiagen OneStep RT-PCR kit. TCRdb applied fastp at Q25 and MiXCR to the public reads, then kept only in-frame beta chains. For every CDR3 protein sequence, its rows merge into one entry that carries the most common genes and DNA. For this sample the table gives about 530,000 distinct CDR3 sequences, of which roughly a sixth were detected only once. 17% of the sample goes to the ten largest clones. The sequenced sample was blood. The receptors were sampled from a woman under 30 with Graves' ophthalmopathy.

V usage is TRBV5-5 and J usage is TRBJ2-1; TRBD2 aligns across 8 bases. The CDR3 runs 16 residues. With V trimmed by 1 base and J by 5 bases, 8 bases remained unmatched. CDR1 and CDR2 from the germline V gene are SGHKS and YYEKEE (reference sequence). CDR3 sequence reads: CASSLLETSVHNEQFF. The CDR3 bases are TGTGCCAGCAGCTTGCTTGAGACTAGCGTCCACAATGAGCAGTTCTTC.

This clonotype has more than one count but fewer than ten. This chain connects TRBV20-1 to TRBJ1-6; D gene uncertain. This CDR3 is 12 amino acids long. Trimming took off 6 bases at V and 6 bases at J, with 9 bases between the two ends. Per germline, CDR1 DFQATT and CDR2 SNEGSKA (reference sequence). CDR3 loop: CSARRSNSPLHF. CDR3 nucleotide sequence: TGCAGTGCCCGACGTAGTAATTCACCCCTCCACTTT.

This clonotype was recorded at least ten times. The chain recombines TRBV28 with TRBJ2-1; 8 nucleotides line up with TRBD1. CDR1 is MDHEN and CDR2 is SYDVKM in the germline V gene. J gave up 4 bases and V 2 bases, and 4 bases lay outside the gene matches. This CDR3 has 15 amino acids. The chain's CDR3 is CASSLPQGGYNEQFF. The CDR3 coding sequence is TGTGCCAGCAGTTTACCACAGGGGGGATACAATGAGCAGTTCTTC.

This chain uses TRBV28 with TRBJ1-2; 7 positions agree with TRBD1. CDR1 MDHEN and CDR2 SYDVKM come from the germline V gene. V gave up 6 bases and J gave up 6 bases; unmatched junction bases: 4. The CDR3 loop spans 12 amino acids. CDR3 DNA sequence: TGTGCCAGCAGGCAGGGGGGCCATGGCTACACCTTC. Residues: CASRQGGHGYTF.

This clonotype occurred many times. The CDR3 loop is CASSSDFQETQYF. The CDR3, as DNA: TGTGCCAGCAGTTCGGACTTCCAAGAGACCCAGTACTTC. The genes are TRBV6-5 and TRBJ2-5, with D possibly matching TRBD2 (5 bases). This CDR3 has 13 residues. Germline lookup yields CDR1 MNHEY and CDR2 SVGAGI. Trimming pared 4 bases from V and 1 base from J, leaving 7 bases between.

The chain uses TRBV15 and TRBJ2-1; D ambiguous. CDR1 LNHNV and CDR2 YYDKDF come from the germline V gene (reference sequence). The V gene lost 7 bases and the J gene lost 7 bases, with 14 bases spanning the gap. This CDR3 has 13 residues. This CDR3 reads CATNYRMGNEQFF. CDR3 in DNA: TGTGCCACCAACTATAGGATGGGGAATGAGCAGTTCTTC.

This chain joins TRBV19 and TRBJ1-2; 8 bases match TRBD1. The V segment lost 7 bases and the J segment 8 bases; nucleotides outside the gene matches: 18. There are 16 residues in the CDR3. CDR1 is LNHDA, CDR2 SQIVND, per germline (reference sequence). The CDR3 sequence: CASMTSGSTRGRGYTF. The CDR3 DNA reads as TGTGCCAGTATGACGTCTGGGAGCACCAGGGGGCGAGGCTACACCTTC.

This clonotype was seen many times. V usage is TRBV30 and J usage is TRBJ2-2; possible D gene TRBD1, 6 bases. Germline V gene lookup returns CDR1 GTSNPN and CDR2 SVGIG (reference sequence). CDR3 length equals 13 residues. The V and J ends lost 4 bases and 1 base respectively, with 7 bases between them. Here the CDR3 DNA reads TGTGCCTGGACAGGGGTGAACACCGGGGAGCTGTTTTTT. The encoded protein is CAWTGVNTGELFF.

This clonotype was counted many times. The chain is built from TRBV15 and TRBJ1-2; D might be TRBD1 (6 bases). Trimming cost V 2 bases and J 6 bases, with 13 bases left between them. This CDR3 comprises 14 residues. CDR1 is LNHNV and CDR2 is YYDKDF in the germline V gene (reference sequence). Written as DNA, the CDR3 is TGTGCCACCAGCAGAAGCGGGGGCCGCGATGGCTACACCTTC. This codes for CATSRSGGRDGYTF. Full variable domain (rest looked up from reference TRBV15 and TRBJ1-2): DAMVIQNPRYQVTQFGKPVTLSCSQTLNHNVMYWYQQKSSQAPKLLFHYYDKDFNNEADTPDNFQSRRPNTSFCFLDIRSPGLGDTAMYLCATSRSGGRDGYTFGSGTRLTVV.

This clonotype was picked up many times. This chain links TRBV2 with TRBJ2-3; the D is unclear. Between the trimmed V and J ends, which lost 11 bases and 5 bases, there was a span of 11 bases. This CDR3 region has 11 residues. The germline gives CDR1 SNHLY, CDR2 FYNNEI. The CDR3 is CAGSSGDTQYF. The CDR3 DNA reads TGTGCCGGATCGTCGGGAGATACGCAGTATTTT. Based on the CDR3 plus reference TRBV2 and TRBJ2-3, the full variable domain is EPEVTQTPSHQVTQMGQEVILRCVPISNHLYFYWYRQILGQKVEFLVSFYNNEISEKSEIFDDQFSVERPDGSNFTLKIRSTKLEDSAMYFCAGSSGDTQYFGPGTRLTVL.

In this sample, this clonotype turned up a few times. The rearrangement joins TRBV9 to TRBJ2-5; unclear D gene. This CDR3 is 14 amino acids long. Trimming pared 0 bases from V and 2 bases from J, leaving 8 bases between. Germline lookup yields CDR1 SGDLS and CDR2 YYNGEE. The CDR3 is CASSVAPEQETQYF. The CDR3 nucleotides are TGTGCCAGCAGCGTAGCTCCCGAACAAGAGACCCAGTACTTC.

This clonotype was seen more than once but under ten times. The V and J genes are TRBV7-2 and TRBJ1-5, with TRBD1 identical over 8 bases. This CDR3 region has 16 residues. Germline CDR1 is SGHTA and CDR2 is FQGNSA. Losses at the gene ends were 5 bases for V and 0 bases for J; bases not matched to a gene: 6. The CDR3 sequence: CASSLTGGDSNQPQHF. As DNA, the CDR3 is TGTGCCAGCAGCCTCACAGGGGGGGATAGCAATCAGCCCCAGCATTTT.

This chain uses TRBV10-3 with TRBJ1-3; TRBD1 matches 7 bases. Germline CDR1 and CDR2: ENHRY and SYGVKD. With V trimmed by 2 bases and J by 0 bases, 1 base remained unmatched. This CDR3 comprises 15 residues. The CDR3 spells CAISEPGGSGNTIYF. The CDR3 nucleotides are TGTGCCATCAGTGAGCCAGGGGGCTCTGGAAACACCATATATTTT.

This clonotype has a handful of counts. A much more abundant neighbour one base away suggests this may be a read error. The rearrangement links TRBV4-2 to TRBJ2-7; D is tentatively TRBD1 or TRBD2 (5 bases each). This CDR3 has 14 amino acids. Germline V lookup: CDR1 LGHNA, CDR2 YNFKEQ. V shed 0 bases and J shed 2 bases, with 8 bases lying between them. The CDR3 protein is CASSQDREPYEQYF. The CDR3 DNA reads TGTGCCAGCAGCCAAGACAGGGAGCCCTACGAGCAGTACTTC.

Many counts were recorded for this clonotype. J is TRBJ1-4 and V is TRBV5-1; no firm D call. Germline V gene lookup returns CDR1 SGHRS and CDR2 YFSETQ. V was cut by 4 bases and J by 3 bases, with 13 bases left in between. This CDR3 has 15 residues. The CDR3 sequence is CASSGNAGANEKLFF. CDR3 nucleotide sequence: TGCGCCAGCAGCGGGAACGCCGGGGCTAATGAAAAACTGTTTTTT.

Many counts were recorded for this clonotype. The V and J genes are TRBV7-8 and TRBJ2-7; D is uncertain. Germline loops: CDR1 SGHVS, CDR2 FQNEAQ. CDR3 length: 13 amino acids. V lost 0 bases to trimming and J lost 4 bases, with 7 bases between them. CDR3 nucleotides: TGTGCCAGCAGCTTAGCCCCGGCGTACGAGCAGTACTTC. Protein sequence: CASSLAPAYEQYF.

This clonotype was seen ten or more times. The chain employs TRBV3-1 and TRBJ1-2; tentatively, D is TRBD1 (6 bases). Trimming stripped 3 bases from V and 8 bases from J, with 19 bases between. The CDR3 consists of 15 residues. From germline, CDR1 is LGHDT and CDR2 YNNKEL (reference sequence). CDR3 protein: CASSQGLGATRGYTF. The CDR3 nucleotides are TGTGCCAGCAGCCAGGGTTTGGGGGCCACGAGGGGCTACACCTTC.

This chain links TRBV7-9 with TRBJ2-3; D unclear. Germline V gene sequence: CDR1 SEHNR, CDR2 FQNEAQ (reference sequence). The ends were cut back, 1 base at V and 2 bases at J, with 10 bases in the middle. This CDR3 contains 15 residues. For the CDR3, the DNA is TGTGCCAGCAGCTTAGTGGCAGAAGCCACAGATACGCAGTATTTT. Its protein product is CASSLVAEATDTQYF.

The V gene is TRBV27, the J gene TRBJ2-7; a weak D match, TRBD1 (7 bases). Germline loops: CDR1 MNHEY, CDR2 SMNVEV (reference sequence). With 4 bases removed from V and 6 bases from J, the gap between germline ends came to 25 bases. The CDR3 extends over 17 amino acids. The CDR3 region has the DNA TGTGCCAGCAGTTATGCTCCGGACAGGAGGGGGCCCTCCGAGCAGTACTTC. Its translation is CASSYAPDRRGPSEQYF.

This clonotype has only a few counts. This chain uses TRBV29-1 with TRBJ1-2, with a weak D call TRBD1 (6 bases). The germline gives CDR1 SQVTM, CDR2 ANQGSEA. The CDR3 spans 13 residues. Trimming left V 5 bases short and J 1 base short, with 11 bases between. The CDR3 region has the DNA TGCAGCGTTCTATGGACAGATAACTATGGCTACACCTTC. Protein product: CSVLWTDNYGYTF.

This clonotype was counted ten times or more. The chain links TRBV7-2 to TRBJ2-7; 8 nucleotides agree with TRBD1. Trimming cost V 3 bases and J 0 bases; bases outside gene matches: 4. In germline, CDR1 is SGHTA, CDR2 FQGNSA. The CDR3 contains 15 residues. CDR3 coding DNA: TGTGCCAGCAGCTTTAGGACAGGGTACTCCTACGAGCAGTACTTC. This encodes CASSFRTGYSYEQYF.

This chain joins TRBV20-1 and TRBJ2-5; tentatively, D is TRBD1 (6 bases). Germline CDR1 DFQATT, CDR2 SNEGSKA (reference sequence). V gave up 5 bases and J gave up 5 bases, with 30 bases separating them. The CDR3 runs 18 residues. This chain's CDR3 is CSASPPEAGDLTGETQYF. CDR3 sequence (DNA): TGCAGTGCTTCCCCGCCGGAGGCAGGGGACCTAACCGGGGAGACCCAGTACTTC.